Sequencing of this T cell receptor beta chain was carried out in a study of blood T cell repertoires in COVID-19. In the original processing: By means of reference gene primer amplification, nucleated cell counts were estimated. Clones were read by immunoSEQ multiplex PCR, and TCRdb kept only the in-frame ones, dropping some. That table supplies the V and J calls and clone size; D and trimming were determined from the DNA. The sample carries 110,000 to 150,000 clones, roughly 80% recorded once. Trimming at V came to 4 bases and at J to 8 bases, leaving 11 bases not matched to a gene. Germline assignment: CDR1 SGHNT and CDR2 YYREEE (reference sequence). The CDR3 runs to 14 residues.

The source of this sequence is a human donor in a cohort sampled during active COVID-19. The chain couples TRBV5-4 to TRBJ1-1; 7 bases map to TRBD1. Sequenced: peripheral blood. The DNA of the CDR3 is TGTGCCAGCAGCACTAACAGGGGAACGGCCGAAGCTTTCTTT. It translates to CASSTNRGTAEAFF.